This TCR beta chain was captured in a study of T-cell memory formation after mild COVID-19. TCRdb re-called the 5' RACE reads through MiXCR, storing one row per CDR3 protein. The sample comprises about 410,000 distinct CDR3 sequences, about a sixth of which are singletons, and roughly a fifth rests with the top ten. The CDR3 is 17 amino acids. Germline trimming cut 1 base from V and 6 bases from J; bases unmatched to any gene: 8. In germline, CDR1 is SGHTA, CDR2 FQGNSA. The TCR comes from a man aged 18-30 years who had mild COVID-19 (a few samples of this study predate the infection). Cell type and time point are not known. The sample taken for sequencing was PBMCs or a T cell subset sorted from them (not recorded which). The V call is TRBV7-2, the J call TRBJ2-2, with 10 positions matching TRBD1. The CDR3 nucleotides are TGTGCCAGCAGCTTAGTGAGACAGGGGGCGCTGCCCGGGGAGCTGTTTTTT. This codes for CASSLVRQGALPGELFF.